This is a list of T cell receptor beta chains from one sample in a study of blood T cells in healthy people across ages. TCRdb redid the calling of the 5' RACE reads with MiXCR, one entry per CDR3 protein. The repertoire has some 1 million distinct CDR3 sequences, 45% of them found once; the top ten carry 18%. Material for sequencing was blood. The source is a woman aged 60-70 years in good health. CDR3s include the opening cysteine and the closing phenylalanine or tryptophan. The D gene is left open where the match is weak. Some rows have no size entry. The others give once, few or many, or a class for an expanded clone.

DNA: TGTGCCAGCAGAGGTAGACAGACAGATACGCAGTATTTT
CDR3: CASRGRQTDTQYF
D: -
V: TRBV25-1
J: TRBJ2-3
size: -

DNA: TGCAGTGCTCCCCTTACGAACAGGGGAAACTATGGCTACACCTTC
CDR3: CSAPLTNRGNYGYTF
D: TRBD1
V: TRBV20-1
J: TRBJ1-2
size: -

DNA: TGTGCCAGCAGCTTTGGGGCCGCGGGTTTGGATCATGAGCAGTTCTTC
CDR3: CASSFGAAGLDHEQFF
D: -
V: TRBV5-6
J: TRBJ2-1
size: once

DNA: TGTGCCAGCAGTGAAGTGGGACAGAGTAATGAAAAACTGTTTTTT
CDR3: CASSEVGQSNEKLFF
D: TRBD1
V: TRBV2
J: TRBJ1-4
size: -

DNA: TGTGCCAGCAGGAGGGTAGCGGGATCCGGGGATACGCAGTATTTT
CDR3: CASRRVAGSGDTQYF
D: TRBD2
V: TRBV7-8
J: TRBJ2-3
size: -

DNA: TGCGCCAGCAGCAGAACCGGGACAGGGGCTTACGAGCAGTACTTC
CDR3: CASSRTGTGAYEQYF
D: TRBD1
V: TRBV5-1
J: TRBJ2-7
size: few

DNA: TGTGCCAGCAGTTTGGGAACAGGGCCTATCAATCAGCCCCAGCATTTT
CDR3: CASSLGTGPINQPQHF
D: -
V: TRBV27
J: TRBJ1-5
size: few

DNA: TGCGCCAGCAGCCGGGGACTAGATCCAGATATGCAGTATTTT
CDR3: CASSRGLDPDMQYF
D: TRBD2
V: TRBV5-1
J: TRBJ2-3
size: -

DNA: TGCAGTGCTGGGCGTAGCGGGGGACTCCAAGAGACCCAGTACTTC
CDR3: CSAGRSGGLQETQYF
D: TRBD2
V: TRBV20-1
J: TRBJ2-5
size: -

DNA: TGTGCCAGCAGCTTAGCCTCTAGCGGGAGGGCTGCCTACGAGCAGTACTTC
CDR3: CASSLASSGRAAYEQYF
D: TRBD2
V: TRBV7-2
J: TRBJ2-7
size: -

DNA: TGTGCCAGCAGCGTATCCCTAACGCGGACAGATACGCAGTATTTT
CDR3: CASSVSLTRTDTQYF
D: -
V: TRBV9
J: TRBJ2-3
size: -

DNA: TGTGCCAGCAGTGATTTTTTAGCGGGAGCCCAAGAGACCCAGTACTTC
CDR3: CASSDFLAGAQETQYF
D: TRBD2
V: TRBV25-1
J: TRBJ2-5
size: -

DNA: TGTGCCAGCAGCTCGATCCGGGACGGGACTTTATACGAGCAGTACTTC
CDR3: CASSSIRDGTLYEQYF
D: -
V: TRBV11-2
J: TRBJ2-7
size: few

DNA: TGTGCCAGCAGTTTATCCAGCGGGGACAGGGGTTCCTACGAGCAGTACTTC
CDR3: CASSLSSGDRGSYEQYF
D: TRBD1
V: TRBV27
J: TRBJ2-7
size: -

DNA: TGTGCCATAAGGGGGGGCATGGGGCCCCAGCATTTT
CDR3: CAIRGGMGPQHF
D: -
V: TRBV10-3
J: TRBJ1-5
size: -

DNA: TGTGCCAGCAGCTTAACGCCTAGCGACAGTCACGAGCAGTACTTC
CDR3: CASSLTPSDSHEQYF
D: -
V: TRBV7-2
J: TRBJ2-7
size: -

DNA: TGCAGCGTTGAAGGAGACCGTCAGGGGGCTTCTAATGAAAAACTGTTTTTT
CDR3: CSVEGDRQGASNEKLFF
D: TRBD1
V: TRBV29-1
J: TRBJ1-4
size: -

DNA: TGTGCCAGCAGTAGCTACACCCCAAGGGACAGGGAATACTACGAGCAGTACTTC
CDR3: CASSSYTPRDREYYEQYF
D: TRBD1
V: TRBV28
J: TRBJ2-7
size: -

DNA: TGTGCCAGCAGTGGGTACAGGATCAACACCGGGGAGCTGTTTTTT
CDR3: CASSGYRINTGELFF
D: -
V: TRBV25-1
J: TRBJ2-2
size: -

DNA: TGCAGTGCTAGAGCCCTCCCATCGGGAGCAATTCAGGACATGCTAGCCAAAAACATTCAGTACTTC
CDR3: CSARALPSGAIQDMLAKNIQYF
D: -
V: TRBV20-1
J: TRBJ2-4
size: few

DNA: TGTGCCAGCAACGGAGTCGGGGGCGCCGGCGTCCTGACTTTC
CDR3: CASNGVGGAGVLTF
D: -
V: TRBV12-3/TRBV12-4
J: TRBJ2-6
size: few

DNA: TGTGCCAGCAGCGGACTAGCAACCACCGGGGAGCTGTTTTTT
CDR3: CASSGLATTGELFF
D: TRBD2
V: TRBV12-3/TRBV12-4
J: TRBJ2-2
size: -

DNA: TGTGCCAGCAGCCAGGATCGATCCTACAATGAGCAGTTCTTC
CDR3: CASSQDRSYNEQFF
D: -
V: TRBV7-3
J: TRBJ2-1
size: -

DNA: TGTGCCAGCAGCTGGGGGACTAGCGGATACAATGAGCAGTTCTTC
CDR3: CASSWGTSGYNEQFF
D: TRBD2
V: TRBV5-6
J: TRBJ2-1
size: once

DNA: TGCAGTGCCTTCGGGACAGGGGGCTACGAGCAGTACTTC
CDR3: CSAFGTGGYEQYF
D: TRBD1
V: TRBV20-1
J: TRBJ2-7
size: few

DNA: TGTGCCAGCAGCCAAGGAAATGGGGGCGGACGAGCTAACTATGGCTACACCTTC
CDR3: CASSQGNGGGRANYGYTF
D: -
V: TRBV3-1
J: TRBJ1-2
size: few

DNA: TGTGCCAGCAGTTCATACTCGGCAGGGAGAAAATCCTACGAGCAGTACTTC
CDR3: CASSSYSAGRKSYEQYF
D: -
V: TRBV27
J: TRBJ2-7
size: -

DNA: TGTGCCAGCAGTTTAGTTACTAGCAATGAGCAGTTCTTC
CDR3: CASSLVTSNEQFF
D: -
V: TRBV12-3/TRBV12-4
J: TRBJ2-1
size: few

DNA: TGTGCCAGCAGCTTATCTTTCAGGCTAGCGGGAGGTTACAATGAGCAGTTCTTC
CDR3: CASSLSFRLAGGYNEQFF
D: TRBD2
V: TRBV11-3
J: TRBJ2-1
size: -

DNA: TGTGCCAGCAGCTTAGGGGATCGCACAGATACGCAGTATTTT
CDR3: CASSLGDRTDTQYF
D: -
V: TRBV7-9
J: TRBJ2-3
size: -